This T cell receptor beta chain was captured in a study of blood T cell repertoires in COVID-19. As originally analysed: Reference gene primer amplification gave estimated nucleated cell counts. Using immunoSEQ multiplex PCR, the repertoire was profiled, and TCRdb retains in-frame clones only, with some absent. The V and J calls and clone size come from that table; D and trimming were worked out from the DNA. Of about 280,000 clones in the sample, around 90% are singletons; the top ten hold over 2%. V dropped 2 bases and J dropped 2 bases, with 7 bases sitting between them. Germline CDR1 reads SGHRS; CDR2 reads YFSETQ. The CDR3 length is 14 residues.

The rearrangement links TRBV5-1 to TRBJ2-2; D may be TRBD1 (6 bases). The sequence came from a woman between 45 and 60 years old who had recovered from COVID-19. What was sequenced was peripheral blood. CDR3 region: CASSLQGNTGELFF. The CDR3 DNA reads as TGCGCCAGCAGCTTACAGGGTAACACCGGGGAGCTGTTTTTT. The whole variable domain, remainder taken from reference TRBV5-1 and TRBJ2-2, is KAGVTQTPRYLIKTRGQQVTLSCSPISGHRSVSWYQQTPGQGLQFLFEYFSETQRNKGNFPGRFSGRQFSNSRSEMNVSTLELGDSALYLCASSLQGNTGELFFGEGSRLTVL.